The present T cell receptor (beta chain) was sequenced within a study of T cells in Graves' hyperthyroidism and ophthalmopathy. The V and J ends lost 7 bases and 4 bases, in that order; junction bases with no gene match: 6. Germline-derived CDR1 and CDR2 are SQVTM and ANQGSEA. The CDR3 is 12 amino acids. The investigators amplified TCR beta CDR3 regions from RNA transcripts. The TCR CDR3 was amplified in a first-round RT-PCR using the HTBI primer set. TCRdb processed the multiplex PCR reads anew with MiXCR; each CDR3 protein has one entry. Of hundreds of thousands of distinct CDR3 sequences listed, approximately 25% are singletons. Fresh 10 ml peripheral blood yielded PBMCs.

The chain links TRBV29-1 to TRBJ1-2, with 7 nucleotides matching TRBD1. The clonotype originates from a man between 50 and 59 years old with Graves' hyperthyroidism. The specimen was blood. The CDR3, as DNA: TGCAGCGCACAGACAGGGACCTATGGCTACACCTTC. Protein: CSAQTGTYGYTF.